What follows are 3 T cell receptor beta chains derived from one specimen sequenced in a study of shared clonotypes between healthy human individuals. Naive CD8 populations comprised CD45RO-negative cells positively selected for CCR7, excluding terminally differentiated effector memory CD45RA+ cells. Libraries were prepared by immunoSEQ multiplex PCR; TCRdb keeps only in-frame clonotypes and omits some of them. The sample yields millions of clones, approximately 94% seen once. Sample: naive CD8+ T cells sorted from blood. These receptors were obtained from a man aged 18 to 30 in good health.

Points on this clone: The same CDR3 arises from other DNA sequences in this sample as well. V gene TRBV7-2 combines with J gene TRBJ2-5; 8 nucleotides match TRBD1. CDR1 is SGHTA, CDR2 FQGNSA, per germline. This CDR3 contains 13 residues. The ends lost 3 bases at V and 3 bases at J; junction bases unmatched: 0. CDR3 in amino acids: CASSLDREETQYF. Here the CDR3 DNA reads TGTGCCAGCAGCTTGGACAGGGAAGAGACCCAGTACTTC.

The gene calls are TRBV29-1 and TRBJ1-2, with D unclear. V lost 6 bases to trimming and J lost 5 bases, with 16 bases between them. Looked up from germline, CDR1 is SQVTM and CDR2 is ANQGSEA. The CDR3 runs to 13 residues. The CDR3 sequence: CSVRTVLNYGYTF. CDR3 coding DNA: TGCAGCGTCCGGACTGTGTTGAATTATGGCTACACCTTC. Full variable domain (remainder filled in from reference TRBV29-1 and TRBJ1-2): SAVISQKPSRDICQRGTSLTIQCQVDSQVTMMFWYRQQPGQSLTLIATANQGSEATYESGFVIDKFPISRPNLTFSTLTVSNMSPEDSSIYLCSVRTVLNYGYTFGSGTRLTVV.

This chain uses TRBV10-3 with TRBJ1-1; D unresolved. V was pared by 4 bases and J by 1 base, with 7 bases between. Germline loops: CDR1 ENHRY, CDR2 SYGVKD. This CDR3 region has 13 residues. CDR3 bases: TGTGCCATCAGTGGCAGCGAGAACACTGAAGCTTTCTTT. Its protein is CAISGSENTEAFF.